Following are 30 T cell receptor beta chains from one sample sequenced in a study of shared clonotypes between healthy human individuals. TCRdb's table, derived via immunoSEQ multiplex PCR, lists solely in-frame clones and lacks some. The data hold some 2.1 million clones, with around 93% observed a single time. The naive CD8 subset, CD45RO-negative cells positively selected for CCR7, excluded terminally differentiated effector memory CD45RA+ cells. Material for sequencing was naive CD8+ T cells from PBMCs. The origin of the receptors is a man younger than 35 in good health. Some clones in this sample may be carry-over from other donors' samples.

The CDR3 sequence: CASSARILRETQYF. CDR3 DNA sequence: TGTGCCAGCAGCGCGCGGATCCTCCGGGAGACCCAGTACTTC. The chain carries TRBV28 and TRBJ2-5, with unresolved D. V was trimmed by 6 bases and J by 5 bases, leaving 16 bases between them. The CDR3 length is 14 residues. Germline V CDR1 and CDR2: MDHEN, SYDVKM.

This clone has only one observation. The chain joins TRBV7-2 to TRBJ2-7, with D perhaps TRBD2 (6 bases). With 0 bases removed from V and 0 bases from J, the gap between germline ends came to 9 bases. Germline CDR1 and CDR2: SGHTA and FQGNSA. This CDR3 spans 15 amino acids. Here the CDR3 reads CASSLAAGGSYEQYF. CDR3 DNA: TGTGCCAGCAGCTTAGCCGCCGGGGGCTCCTACGAGCAGTACTTC.

The gene calls are TRBV18 and TRBJ1-4; the D gene is possibly TRBD1 (5 bases). Trimming cost V 6 bases and J 5 bases, with 19 bases left between them. Germline loops: CDR1 KGHSH, CDR2 LQKENI. The CDR3 runs 16 residues. This CDR3 reads CASSTKTGTGNEKLFF. The DNA for the CDR3 is TGTGCCAGCTCGACAAAAACCGGGACCGGGAATGAAAAACTGTTTTTT.

The chain carries TRBV27 and TRBJ2-3, with 7 bases matching TRBD2. The CDR3 loop spans 16 amino acids. V shed 4 bases and J 4 bases; nucleotides not matched to a gene: 11. Per the germline V gene, CDR1 is MNHEY and CDR2 is SMNVEV (reference sequence). The CDR3: CASSSSQRGGSDTQYF. DNA for the CDR3: TGTGCCAGCAGTTCCTCTCAGCGGGGCGGATCAGATACGCAGTATTTT.

The rearrangement joins TRBV7-9 to TRBJ1-6; D uncertain. This CDR3 spans 14 amino acids. Germline CDR1 is SEHNR and CDR2 is FQNEAQ (reference sequence). The V end was cut by 2 bases, the J end by 6 bases, with 8 bases between. Written as DNA, the CDR3 is TGTGCCAGCAGCTTATCCAAACCTAATTCACCCCTCCACTTT. It codes for CASSLSKPNSPLHF.

The chain employs TRBV6-5 and TRBJ1-1; tentatively, D is TRBD1 (5 bases). The germline gives CDR1 MNHEY, CDR2 SVGAGI. The V end was cut by 0 bases, the J end by 11 bases, with 16 bases between. This CDR3 is 14 amino acids long. Here the CDR3 reads CASSYSEGRLGAFF. The DNA for the CDR3 is TGTGCCAGCAGTTACTCGGAGGGACGGCTTGGCGCTTTCTTT.

The chain links TRBV6-4 to TRBJ2-1, with D possibly being TRBD1 or TRBD2 (5 bases each). V lost 4 bases, J lost 8 bases, and 21 bases lay in between. Germline V gene sequence: CDR1 MRHNA, CDR2 SNTAGT. CDR3 length equals 16 residues. CDR3 protein: CASSVSAPGTPDEQFF. In DNA, the CDR3 is TGTGCCAGCAGTGTGTCTGCTCCAGGGACCCCCGATGAGCAGTTCTTC.

Turning to this clone: This sample also contains other DNA sequences that code for the same CDR3. The chain joins TRBV9 to TRBJ1-2, with unresolved D. The CDR3 sequence is 12 residues long. CDR1 is SGDLS and CDR2 is YYNGEE in the germline V gene. The V gene lost 0 bases and the J gene lost 6 bases, with 6 bases spanning the gap. CDR3 amino acids: CASSVGRNGYTF. DNA for the CDR3: TGTGCCAGCAGCGTAGGGCGGAATGGCTACACCTTC.

The chain recombines TRBV30 with TRBJ1-2; possibly TRBD1 for D (5 bases). The CDR3 runs 16 residues. Germline CDR1 and CDR2: GTSNPN and SVGIG (reference sequence). With 4 bases removed from V and 5 bases from J, the gap between germline ends came to 23 bases. The CDR3 here is CAWIGAVREAIYGYTF. CDR3 nucleotide sequence: TGTGCCTGGATAGGGGCCGTTCGCGAGGCGATTTATGGCTACACCTTC.

The chain couples TRBV6-5 to TRBJ2-7; 7 bases are shared with TRBD1. Per germline, CDR1 MNHEY and CDR2 SVGAGI. With V trimmed by 0 bases and J by 3 bases, 8 bases remained unmatched. This CDR3 spans 16 amino acids. DNA for the CDR3: TGTGCCAGCAGTTACTCGACGGGACAGACCAACTACGAGCAGTACTTC. Residues: CASSYSTGQTNYEQYF.

This clone has only one observation. The chain employs TRBV9 and TRBJ1-2, with TRBD1 matching 8 bases. Germline lookup yields CDR1 SGDLS and CDR2 YYNGEE. The CDR3 spans 13 residues. The V gene end was trimmed by 2 bases and the J gene end by 8 bases; junction bases not matched to a gene: 5. CDR3 region: CASSVQGAGGYTF. The DNA for the CDR3 is TGTGCCAGCAGCGTCCAGGGGGCTGGCGGCTACACCTTC.

The chain is built from TRBV11-2 and TRBJ2-3; TRBD1 or TRBD2 may be the D gene (6 bases each). This CDR3 contains 17 residues. V was trimmed by 1 base and J by 3 bases, leaving 17 bases between them. Germline V gene sequence: CDR1 SGHAT, CDR2 FQNNGV. The CDR3 protein is CASSLGIDRGPTDTQYF. The CDR3 bases are TGTGCCAGCAGCTTAGGAATTGATCGGGGGCCAACAGATACGCAGTATTTT.

A word on this clone: Other DNA variants within this sample encode the same CDR3. The chain uses TRBV28 and TRBJ2-7; either TRBD1 or TRBD2 may fit D (6 bases each). The V gene's germline CDR1 is MDHEN and CDR2 SYDVKM. The CDR3 contains 14 residues. V dropped 1 base and J dropped 3 bases, with 10 bases sitting between them. CDR3: CASSLLGGSYEQYF. The CDR3 region has the DNA TGTGCCAGCAGTTTATTAGGGGGGAGCTACGAGCAGTACTTC.

This chain links TRBV4-1 with TRBJ2-1; TRBD1 is a possible D gene (6 bases). Germline loops: CDR1 MGHRA, CDR2 YSYEKL. There are 13 residues in the CDR3. V lost 6 bases to trimming and J lost 5 bases, with 11 bases between them. For the CDR3, the DNA is TGCGCCAGCAGGGAGACAGGTCACAATGAGCAGTTCTTC. Its protein product is CASRETGHNEQFF.

The chain couples TRBV10-3 to TRBJ2-1, with 10 bases identical to TRBD2. CDR1 ENHRY and CDR2 SYGVKD come from the germline V gene. V lost 6 bases and J lost 2; bases outside the gene matches: 4. CDR3 length: 15 amino acids. CDR3 coding DNA: TGTGCCATCAGATCCGGGACTAGCGCCTACAATGAGCAGTTCTTC. Its protein product is CAIRSGTSAYNEQFF.

V is TRBV28 and J is TRBJ2-2; D uncertain. The CDR3 has 14 amino acids. Germline V gene data show CDR1 as MDHEN and CDR2 as SYDVKM. The V end lost 5 bases, the J end lost 0 bases, and 7 bases lay between the germline ends. The CDR3 spells CASSMTSNTGELFF. CDR3 nucleotide sequence: TGTGCCAGCAGTATGACATCGAACACCGGGGAGCTGTTTTTT. Full variable domain (missing parts from reference TRBV28 and TRBJ2-2): DVKVTQSSRYLVKRTGEKVFLECVQDMDHENMFWYRQDPGLGLRLIYFSYDVKMKEKGDIPEGYSVSREKKERFSLILESASTNQTSMYLCASSMTSNTGELFFGEGSRLTVL.

The chain carries TRBV2 and TRBJ2-7, with a possible D match to TRBD2 (6 bases). Germline loops: CDR1 SNHLY, CDR2 FYNNEI. V lost 2 bases, J lost 6 bases, and 14 bases lay in between. The CDR3 length is 14 residues. CDR3 in amino acids: CASSEQRAGSEQYF. CDR3 nucleotides: TGTGCCAGCAGTGAACAGCGGGCAGGGTCCGAGCAGTACTTC.

The chain combines TRBV6-5 with TRBJ1-2, with 8 bases identical to TRBD1. Germline V gene lookup returns CDR1 MNHEY and CDR2 SVGAGI. The CDR3 spans 14 residues. Germline trimming cut 2 bases from V and 4 bases from J; bases unmatched to any gene: 3. The CDR3 protein is CASSYTGQGYGYTF. The DNA of the CDR3 is TGTGCCAGCAGTTACACCGGACAGGGCTATGGCTACACCTTC.

The V gene is TRBV19, the J gene TRBJ1-2; TRBD1 matches at 8 bases. The V and J ends lost 7 bases and 3 bases, in that order; junction bases with no gene match: 22. The germline V gene encodes CDR1 LNHDA and CDR2 SQIVND (reference sequence). The CDR3 has 19 amino acids. Here the CDR3 reads CASTTWLGTGIPGDYGYTF. The CDR3 bases are TGTGCCAGTACCACCTGGTTAGGGACAGGTATTCCCGGGGACTATGGCTACACCTTC.

The chain links TRBV28 to TRBJ2-1; weak D call: TRBD2 (6 bases). Trimming shortened V by 5 bases and J by 7 bases, and 18 bases separated the two germline ends. The CDR3 loop spans 15 amino acids. Germline V gene data show CDR1 as MDHEN and CDR2 as SYDVKM. This chain's CDR3 is CASSPLAPRENEQFF. In DNA, the CDR3 is TGTGCCAGCAGTCCTCTAGCGCCAAGGGAGAATGAGCAGTTCTTC.

The chain has TRBV28 and TRBJ2-2; 12 nucleotides align to TRBD2. V trimming: 5 bases; J trimming: 6 bases; junction bases outside the gene matches: 10. From germline, CDR1 is MDHEN and CDR2 SYDVKM. The CDR3 length is 17 residues. CDR3 nucleotide sequence: TGTGCCAGCAGTCCCGACTCCCGACTAGCGGGAGCCGGGGAGCTGTTTTTT. This encodes CASSPDSRLAGAGELFF.

The chain joins TRBV27 to TRBJ2-1; D remains ambiguous. Trimming shortened V by 5 bases and J by 4 bases, and 15 bases separated the two germline ends. The CDR3 has 15 residues. Germline V lookup: CDR1 MNHEY, CDR2 SMNVEV (reference sequence). The CDR3 reads CASSLMGYGYNEQFF. CDR3 nucleotides: TGTGCCAGCAGTCTAATGGGTTACGGGTACAATGAGCAGTTCTTC.

The V call is TRBV19, the J call TRBJ2-7, with D maybe TRBD2 (6 bases). The germline V gene has CDR1 LNHDA and CDR2 SQIVND (reference sequence). The CDR3 spans 14 residues. V was cut by 7 bases and J by 6 bases, with 19 bases left in between. CDR3 sequence reads: CASTPHGGSGEQYF. CDR3 coding DNA: TGTGCCAGTACTCCCCACGGGGGTTCAGGCGAGCAGTACTTC.

The chain couples TRBV25-1 to TRBJ2-2; 12 bases are shared with TRBD2. V trimming: 7 bases; J trimming: 6 bases; junction bases outside the gene matches: 3. Germline CDR1 and CDR2: MGHDK and SYGVNS. There are 14 residues in the CDR3. CDR3 amino acids: CASTGTSGPGELFF. The CDR3 nucleotides are TGTGCCAGCACCGGGACTAGCGGGCCCGGGGAGCTGTTTTTT.

The chain uses TRBV21-1 and TRBJ2-2; the table names TRBD2, a call not compared with the DNA. TRBV21-1 is reported as a pseudogene. The CDR3 totals 16 residues. CDR3 DNA: TGTGCCAGCAGCAAAGGCGAGCGGACGAACACCGGGGAGCTGTTTTTT. This codes for CASSKGERTNTGELFF.

The V gene is TRBV5-1, the J gene TRBJ2-7, with unresolved D. The CDR3 is 13 residues long. Looked up from germline, CDR1 is SGHRS and CDR2 is YFSETQ. Deletions cut 0 bases from V and 7 bases from J, with 11 bases between. CDR3 sequence (DNA): TGCGCCAGCAGCTTGGGCGTCCTCTGGGAGCAGTACTTC. This sequence encodes CASSLGVLWEQYF.

This clone has only one observation. Other nucleotide sequences in the sample specify the same CDR3. V is TRBV27 and J is TRBJ2-1; 12 nucleotides agree with TRBD2. V was pared by 5 bases and J by 5 bases, with 4 bases of the junction left unmatched. The germline CDR1 and CDR2 sequences are MNHEY and SMNVEV (reference sequence). This CDR3 contains 15 residues. The CDR3 spells CASSPRTSGDNEQFF. In nucleotides, the CDR3 is TGTGCCAGCAGTCCACGGACTAGCGGGGACAATGAGCAGTTCTTC.

Comments on this clone: The identical CDR3 is also encoded by other nucleotide sequences in the sample. The chain joins TRBV28 to TRBJ2-7; D is unclear. CDR3 length: 11 residues. V lost 3 bases and J lost 6, with 6 bases in between. Germline assignment: CDR1 MDHEN and CDR2 SYDVKM. The chain's CDR3 is CASSFGAEQYF. CDR3 coding DNA: TGTGCCAGCAGTTTTGGAGCCGAGCAGTACTTC.

In DNA, the CDR3 is TGTGCCAGCAGCCAAAGACAGGGGACTAATGAAAAACTGTTTTTT. It translates to CASSQRQGTNEKLFF. The rearrangement joins TRBV27 to TRBJ1-4; the match to TRBD1 covers 8 bases. The germline V gene has CDR1 MNHEY and CDR2 SMNVEV (reference sequence). V lost 6 bases to trimming and J lost 2 bases; unmatched junction nucleotides: 5. The CDR3 is 15 amino acids. Variable domain in full (rest from reference TRBV27 and TRBJ1-4): EAQVTQNPRYLITVTGKKLTVTCSQNMNHEYMSWYRQDPGLGLRQIYYSMNVEVTDKGDVPEGYKVSRKEKRNFPLILESPSPNQTSLYFCASSQRQGTNEKLFFGSGTQLSVL.

The chain links TRBV5-4 to TRBJ2-1; 11 bases match TRBD1. Trimming cost V 3 bases and J 13 bases; bases outside gene matches: 6. CDR3 length equals 13 residues. Germline CDR1 and CDR2: SGHNT and YYREEE (reference sequence). The CDR3 region has the DNA TGTGCCAGCAGCTCGGACAGGGGGCCTCTTCAGTTCTTC. Its translation: CASSSDRGPLQFF.